The 13 T cell receptor beta chains below were found in one sample sequenced in a study of blood T cell repertoires in COVID-19. Some clones are missing from TCRdb's copy, which holds only in-frame ones; the method was immunoSEQ multiplex PCR. This table holds 250,000 to 300,000 clones, over 75% found once. Sequenced input: peripheral blood. The origin of the receptors is an older woman with acute or convalescent COVID-19.

The V and J genes are TRBV5-5 and TRBJ2-7, with D possibly TRBD1 on 5 matching bases. Germline CDR1 reads SGHKS; CDR2 reads YYEKEE (reference sequence). Trimming pared 0 bases from V and 0 bases from J, leaving 10 bases between. The CDR3 loop spans 15 amino acids. CDR3 in DNA: TGTGCCAGCAGCTTGGAAGCGACAGCCTCCTACGAGCAGTACTTC. It encodes CASSLEATASYEQYF.

This clone was detected a few times. In the same sample, other DNA sequences code for this CDR3. V is TRBV4-1 and J is TRBJ1-1; weak D call: TRBD1 (6 bases). Trimming left V 4 bases short and J 1 base short, with 10 bases between. The V gene's germline CDR1 is MGHRA and CDR2 YSYEKL. The CDR3 runs 14 residues. CDR3 sequence reads: CASSPETGNTEAFF. Written as DNA, the CDR3 is TGCGCCAGCAGCCCCGAGACAGGGAACACTGAAGCTTTCTTT.

This rearrangement joins TRBV5-1 to TRBJ2-3; D is possibly TRBD2 (5 bases). This CDR3 is 15 amino acids long. CDR1 and CDR2 from the germline V gene are SGHRS and YFSETQ. V was shortened by 2 bases and J by 3 bases, with 13 bases between the two germline ends. The CDR3 loop reads CASSLLVTGTDTQYF. The CDR3 DNA reads as TGCGCCAGCAGCTTACTAGTTACGGGGACAGATACGCAGTATTTT. Complete variable domain (other parts from reference TRBV5-1 and TRBJ2-3): KAGVTQTPRYLIKTRGQQVTLSCSPISGHRSVSWYQQTPGQGLQFLFEYFSETQRNKGNFPGRFSGRQFSNSRSEMNVSTLELGDSALYLCASSLLVTGTDTQYFGPGTRLTVL.

This chain uses TRBV18 with TRBJ2-4; possible D gene TRBD2, 5 bases. Trimming pared 6 bases from V and 1 base from J, leaving 13 bases between. The CDR3 runs to 15 residues. The germline V gene has CDR1 KGHSH and CDR2 LQKENI. CDR3 nucleotide sequence: TGTGCCAGCTCTAGTCGGGAATCTGCCAAAAACATTCAGTACTTC. Translating it yields CASSSRESAKNIQYF.

This chain links TRBV12-3 or TRBV12-4 with TRBJ1-2; D call uncertain. V was shortened by 7 bases and J by 4 bases, with 13 bases between the two germline ends. This CDR3 comprises 13 residues. In DNA form, the CDR3 reads TGTGCCAGCAAACCTGGGCCTGGCTATGGCTACACCTTC. Translation gives CASKPGPGYGYTF.

The CDR3 region is CASSPSGQGVGELFF. CDR3 DNA: TGTGCCAGCAGCCCCTCGGGACAGGGGGTCGGGGAGCTGTTTTTT. J is TRBJ2-2 and V is TRBV9, with 11 bases matching TRBD1. V gave up 4 bases and J gave up 7 bases; unmatched junction bases: 6. This CDR3 has 15 residues. Germline lookup yields CDR1 SGDLS and CDR2 YYNGEE.

This clone turned up a few times. The chain has TRBV4-1 and TRBJ1-4, with a weak D call TRBD1 (6 bases). V lost 0 bases and J lost 8, with 22 bases in between. This CDR3 has 18 residues. Germline V gene data show CDR1 as MGHRA and CDR2 as YSYEKL. Here the CDR3 reads CASSQEGAYRDRGEKLFF. As DNA, the CDR3 is TGCGCCAGCAGCCAAGAAGGCGCTTACAGGGATAGGGGCGAAAAACTGTTTTTT.

Only a few counts were recorded for this clone. The genes are TRBV6-5 and TRBJ1-6; TRBD1 aligns across 9 bases. The CDR3 length is 14 residues. In germline, CDR1 is MNHEY, CDR2 SVGAGI. V shed 7 bases and J 7 bases; nucleotides not matched to a gene: 5. This CDR3 is CASKGTGKNSPLHF. The CDR3 bases are TGTGCCAGCAAAGGGACAGGGAAAAATTCACCCCTCCACTTT.

The chain is built from TRBV18 and TRBJ1-1; D ambiguous. The V gene's germline CDR1 is KGHSH and CDR2 LQKENI. This CDR3 has 13 residues. Trimming shortened V by 6 bases and J by 0 bases, and 8 bases separated the two germline ends. In nucleotides, the CDR3 is TGTGCCAGCTCGGAGGGTTTGAACACTGAAGCTTTCTTT. Protein: CASSEGLNTEAFF.

V is TRBV28 and J is TRBJ1-2; 7 bases are shared with TRBD1. The CDR3 extends over 14 amino acids. Per the germline V gene, CDR1 is MDHEN and CDR2 is SYDVKM. Trimming cost V 3 bases and J 7 bases; bases outside gene matches: 8. CDR3: CASSFGGGGFGYTF. The CDR3 DNA reads TGTGCCAGCAGTTTCGGAGGGGGCGGGTTTGGCTACACCTTC.

This clone appeared a few times. This chain links TRBV4-1 with TRBJ2-5; 10 bases agree with TRBD2. Germline trimming cut 3 bases from V and 7 bases from J; bases unmatched to any gene: 17. This CDR3 contains 18 residues. The germline V gene encodes CDR1 MGHRA and CDR2 YSYEKL. Written as DNA, the CDR3 is TGCGCCAGCAGCCAGACCATGACTAGCGGGCGAGGCAGGGTGACCCAGTACTTC. Its translation is CASSQTMTSGRGRVTQYF.

The rearrangement links TRBV7-6 to TRBJ2-2, with D tentatively TRBD1 (6 bases). Germline CDR1 and CDR2: SGHVS and FNYEAQ. V lost 5 bases and J lost 5, with 15 bases in between. The CDR3 is 15 residues long. The CDR3 here is CASSGAGAETGELFF. CDR3 coding DNA: TGTGCCAGCAGCGGGGCAGGGGCGGAAACCGGGGAGCTGTTTTTT. Filled out from reference TRBV7-6 and TRBJ2-2, the complete variable domain reads GAGVSQSPRYKVTKRGQDVALRCDPISGHVSLYWYRQALGQGPEFLTYFNYEAQQDKSGLPNDRFSAERPEGSISTLTIQRTEQRDSAMYRCASSGAGAETGELFFGEGSRLTVL.

The chain is built from TRBV5-6 and TRBJ1-4, with D hard to call. Germline CDR1 reads SGHDT; CDR2 reads YYEEEE. The V end was cut by 1 base, the J end by 2 bases, with 12 bases between. The CDR3 extends over 16 amino acids. The CDR3 DNA reads as TGTGCCAGCAGCTTGCGGGGTTCGACGACTAATGAAAAACTGTTTTTT. It yields the protein CASSLRGSTTNEKLFF.